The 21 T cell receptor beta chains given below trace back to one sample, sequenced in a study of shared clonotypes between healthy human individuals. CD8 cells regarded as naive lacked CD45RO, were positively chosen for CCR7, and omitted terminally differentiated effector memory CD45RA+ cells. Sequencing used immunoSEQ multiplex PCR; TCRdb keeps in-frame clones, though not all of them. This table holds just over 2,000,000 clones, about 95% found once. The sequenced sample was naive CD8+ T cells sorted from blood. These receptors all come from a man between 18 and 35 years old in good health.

DNA for the CDR3: TGTGCCAGCAGCTTCCAGGACAGGACCTATGGCTACACCTTC. It encodes CASSFQDRTYGYTF. The chain recombines TRBV7-9 with TRBJ1-2, with TRBD1 matching 7 bases. Per germline, CDR1 SEHNR and CDR2 FQNEAQ (reference sequence). V lost 3 bases and J lost 4; bases outside the gene matches: 5. This CDR3 spans 14 amino acids.

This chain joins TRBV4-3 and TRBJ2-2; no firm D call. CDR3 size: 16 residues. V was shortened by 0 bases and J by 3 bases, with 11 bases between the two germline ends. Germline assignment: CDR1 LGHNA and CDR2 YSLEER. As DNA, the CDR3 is TGCGCCAGCAGCCAAGAAGGAACAGCGTACACCGGGGAGCTGTTTTTT. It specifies CASSQEGTAYTGELFF.

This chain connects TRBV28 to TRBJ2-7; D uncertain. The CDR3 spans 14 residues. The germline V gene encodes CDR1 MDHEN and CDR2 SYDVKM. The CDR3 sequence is CSSCSTFDSYEQYF. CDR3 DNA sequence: TGTAGCTCATGTTCGACGTTTGACTCCTACGAGCAGTACTTC. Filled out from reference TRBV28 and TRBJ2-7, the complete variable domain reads DVKVTQSSRYLVKRTGEKVFLECVQDMDHENMFWYRQDPGLGLRLIYFSYDVKMKEKGDIPEGYSVSREKKERFSLILESASTNQTSMYLCSSCSTFDSYEQYFGPGTRLTVT.

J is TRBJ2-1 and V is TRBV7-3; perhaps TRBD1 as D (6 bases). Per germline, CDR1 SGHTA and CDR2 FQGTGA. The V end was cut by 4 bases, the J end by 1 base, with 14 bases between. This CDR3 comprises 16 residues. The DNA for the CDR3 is TGTGCCAGCAGCTCACAGGGAGTTGGATCCTACAATGAGCAGTTCTTC. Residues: CASSSQGVGSYNEQFF.

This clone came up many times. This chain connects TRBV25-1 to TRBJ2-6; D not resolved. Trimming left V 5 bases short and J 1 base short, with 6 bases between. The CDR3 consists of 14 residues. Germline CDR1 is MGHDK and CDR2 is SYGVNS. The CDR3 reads CASSFASGANVLTF. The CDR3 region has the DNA TGTGCCAGCAGTTTTGCTTCTGGGGCCAACGTCCTGACTTTC.

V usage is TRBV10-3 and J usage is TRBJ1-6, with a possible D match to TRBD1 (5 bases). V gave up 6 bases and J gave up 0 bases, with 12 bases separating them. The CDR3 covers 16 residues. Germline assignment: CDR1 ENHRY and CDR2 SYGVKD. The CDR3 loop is CAISEDTFSYNSPLHF. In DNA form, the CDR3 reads TGTGCCATCAGCGAGGACACCTTCTCCTATAATTCACCCCTCCACTTT.

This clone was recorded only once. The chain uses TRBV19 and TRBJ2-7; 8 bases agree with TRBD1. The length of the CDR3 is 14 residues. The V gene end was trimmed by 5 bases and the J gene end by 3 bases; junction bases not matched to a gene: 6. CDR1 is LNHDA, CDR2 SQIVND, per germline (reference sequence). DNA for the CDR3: TGTGCCAGTAGTCATGCGACAGGGGTCTACGAGCAGTACTTC. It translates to CASSHATGVYEQYF.

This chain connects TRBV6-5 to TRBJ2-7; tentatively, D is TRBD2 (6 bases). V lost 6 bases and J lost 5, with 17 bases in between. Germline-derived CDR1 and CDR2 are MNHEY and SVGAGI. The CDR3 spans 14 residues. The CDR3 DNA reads TGTGCCAGCAGCCGGGACGGAGGGTTAGACGAGCAGTACTTC. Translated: CASSRDGGLDEQYF.

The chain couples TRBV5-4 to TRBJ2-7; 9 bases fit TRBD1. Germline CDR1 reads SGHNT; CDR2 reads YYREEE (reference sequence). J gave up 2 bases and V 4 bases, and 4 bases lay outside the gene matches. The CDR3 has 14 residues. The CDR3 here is CASSVDRGTYEQYF. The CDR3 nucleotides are TGTGCCAGCAGCGTTGACAGGGGGACCTACGAGCAGTACTTC. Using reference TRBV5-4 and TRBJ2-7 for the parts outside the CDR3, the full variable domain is ETGVTQSPTHLIKTRGQQVTLRCSSQSGHNTVSWYQQALGQGPQFIFQYYREEENGRGNFPPRFSGLQFPNYSSELNVNALELDDSALYLCASSVDRGTYEQYFGPGTRLTVT.

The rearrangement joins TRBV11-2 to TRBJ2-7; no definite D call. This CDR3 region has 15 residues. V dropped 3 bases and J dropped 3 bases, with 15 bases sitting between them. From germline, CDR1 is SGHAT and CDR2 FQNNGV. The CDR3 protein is CASSFEYHGYYEQYF. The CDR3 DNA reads TGTGCCAGCAGCTTCGAATATCACGGATACTACGAGCAGTACTTC.

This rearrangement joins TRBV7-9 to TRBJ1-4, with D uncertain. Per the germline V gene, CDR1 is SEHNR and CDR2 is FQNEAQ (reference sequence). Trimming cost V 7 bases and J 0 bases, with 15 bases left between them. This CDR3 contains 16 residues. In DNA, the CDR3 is TGTGCCAGCATATCCACGTACAGTGCAACTAATGAAAAACTGTTTTTT. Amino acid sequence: CASISTYSATNEKLFF.

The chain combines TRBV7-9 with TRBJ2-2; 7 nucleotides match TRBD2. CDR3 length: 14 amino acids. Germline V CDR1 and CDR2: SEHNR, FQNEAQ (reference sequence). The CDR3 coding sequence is TGTGCACCCCAGGGCAGGGAGGGCACCGGGGAGCTGTTTTTT. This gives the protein CAPQGREGTGELFF.

CDR3 sequence reads: CASSWGSRPGETQYF. The CDR3, as DNA: TGTGCCAGCAGTTGGGGCTCTAGGCCCGGGGAGACCCAGTACTTC. The J gene is TRBJ2-5, the V gene TRBV27; D is perhaps TRBD1 (5 bases). CDR1 and CDR2 from the germline V gene are MNHEY and SMNVEV (reference sequence). The CDR3 spans 15 residues. Trimming removed 4 bases at V and 5 bases at J, with 17 bases between.

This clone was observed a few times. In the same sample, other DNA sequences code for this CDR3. The CDR3 region has the DNA TGCGCCAGCAGCCAAGGGACTAGCTACGAGCAGTACTTC. Its translation is CASSQGTSYEQYF. The chain recombines TRBV4-1 with TRBJ2-7; TRBD2 aligns across 7 bases. V lost 1 base and J lost 3; bases outside the gene matches: 0. This CDR3 has 13 amino acids. Per germline, CDR1 MGHRA and CDR2 YSYEKL.

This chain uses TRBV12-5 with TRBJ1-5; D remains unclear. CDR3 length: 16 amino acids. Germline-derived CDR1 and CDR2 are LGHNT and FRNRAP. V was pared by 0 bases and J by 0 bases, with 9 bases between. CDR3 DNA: TGTGCTAGTGGTTTGGTACCGGACGGTAGCAATCAGCCCCAGCATTTT. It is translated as CASGLVPDGSNQPQHF.

CDR3 in amino acids: CASNSALNTEAFF. The CDR3 DNA sequence: TGTGCCAGCAATTCAGCCTTGAACACTGAAGCTTTCTTT. The chain combines TRBV28 with TRBJ1-1; no firm D call. V lost 7 bases to trimming and J lost 0 bases, with 9 bases between them. Germline V gene data show CDR1 as MDHEN and CDR2 as SYDVKM. CDR3 size: 13 residues.

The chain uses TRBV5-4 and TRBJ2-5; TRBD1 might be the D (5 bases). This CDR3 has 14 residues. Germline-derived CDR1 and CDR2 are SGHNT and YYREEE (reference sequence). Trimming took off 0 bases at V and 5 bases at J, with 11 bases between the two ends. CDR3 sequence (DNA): TGTGCCAGCAGCTTGGCAGACAGTGGGGAGACCCAGTACTTC. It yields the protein CASSLADSGETQYF.

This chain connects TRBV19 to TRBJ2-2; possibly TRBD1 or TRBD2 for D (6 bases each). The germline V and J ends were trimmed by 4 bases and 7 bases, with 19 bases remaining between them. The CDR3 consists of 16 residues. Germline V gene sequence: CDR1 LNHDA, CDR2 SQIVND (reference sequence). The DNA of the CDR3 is TGTGCCAGTAGTACAATCGGGGGCGTTTCTTACGGGGAGCTGTTTTTT. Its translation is CASSTIGGVSYGELFF.

The CDR3 reads CASSEWGAGNQPQHF. The CDR3 DNA sequence: TGTGCCAGTAGTGAATGGGGTGCGGGCAATCAGCCCCAGCATTTT. The chain joins TRBV19 to TRBJ1-5; no reliable D call. The CDR3 sequence is 15 residues long. V was clipped by 5 bases and J by 2 bases, with 13 bases between them. Germline V gene sequence: CDR1 LNHDA, CDR2 SQIVND (reference sequence).

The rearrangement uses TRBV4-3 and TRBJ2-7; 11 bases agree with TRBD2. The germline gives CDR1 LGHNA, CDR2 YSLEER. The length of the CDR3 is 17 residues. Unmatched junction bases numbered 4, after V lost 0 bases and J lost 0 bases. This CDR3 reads CASSQELAGDYSYEQYF. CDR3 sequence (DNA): TGCGCCAGCAGCCAAGAACTAGCGGGGGACTACTCCTACGAGCAGTACTTC.

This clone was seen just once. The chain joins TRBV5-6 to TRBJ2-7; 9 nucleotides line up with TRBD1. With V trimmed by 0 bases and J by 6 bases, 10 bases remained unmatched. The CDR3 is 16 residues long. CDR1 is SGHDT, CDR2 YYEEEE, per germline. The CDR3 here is CASSLGNAGTGSEQYF. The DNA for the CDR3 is TGTGCCAGCAGCTTGGGTAACGCCGGGACAGGGAGCGAGCAGTACTTC.